One sample yielded the 29 T cell receptor beta chains listed below, sequenced in a study of OX40 agonist ivuxolimab in advanced cancers. Assay used: immunoSEQ multiplex PCR; TCRdb lists only in-frame clones, some missing. The sample gives 50,000 to 70,000 clones, 85% to 95% of which show up once; less than 0.55% is in the top ten. Source: CD4+ or CD8+ T cells sorted from blood, taken in a trial of the OX40 agonist ivuxolimab. These receptors were collected from an adult with an advanced solid tumor such as melanoma, head and neck, liver or kidney cancer.

The count of this clone is one. The V and J genes are TRBV19 and TRBJ2-5; the D gene is possibly TRBD2 (5 bases). V was trimmed by 3 bases and J by 5 bases, leaving 13 bases between them. The CDR3 loop spans 14 amino acids. Per germline, CDR1 LNHDA and CDR2 SQIVND (reference sequence). CDR3 sequence (DNA): TGTGCCAGTAGTATTCCCGGGATTCAGGAGACCCAGTACTTC. This encodes CASSIPGIQETQYF.

The chain has TRBV12-5 and TRBJ2-7; D may correspond to TRBD1 or TRBD2 (5 bases each). The CDR3 totals 11 residues. The germline V and J ends were trimmed by 6 bases and 12 bases, with 15 bases remaining between them. CDR1 LGHNT and CDR2 FRNRAP come from the germline V gene. The CDR3 reads CASGGDGGWYF. CDR3 in DNA: TGTGCTAGTGGGGGGGATGGTGGGTGGTACTTC.

The chain recombines TRBV27 with TRBJ2-1; 8 nucleotides match TRBD1. J lost 6 bases, V lost 5 bases, and 6 bases had no gene match. The CDR3 is made up of 14 amino acids. Germline loops: CDR1 MNHEY, CDR2 SMNVEV (reference sequence). CDR3 DNA sequence: TGTGCCAGCAGTATAGGACAGGGAAGCAATGAGCAGTTCTTC. Translating gives CASSIGQGSNEQFF.

The chain uses TRBV2 and TRBJ1-6, with TRBD1 matching over 7 bases. The germline V gene has CDR1 SNHLY and CDR2 FYNNEI. V was pared by 7 bases and J by 9 bases, with 12 bases of the junction left unmatched. CDR3 length: 15 amino acids. In nucleotides, the CDR3 is TGTGCCAGCACCCCCGACAGGGACGTGACTTCACCCCTCCACTTT. Translated: CASTPDRDVTSPLHF.

This chain joins TRBV5-6 and TRBJ2-5, with a tentative D call TRBD2 (5 bases). The length of the CDR3 is 15 residues. Germline CDR1 and CDR2: SGHDT and YYEEEE. Between the trimmed V and J ends, which lost 1 base and 5 bases, there was a span of 15 bases. DNA of the CDR3: TGTGCCAGCAGCTTGTGGACCGGCCAGCGGGAGACCCAGTACTTC. Encoded protein: CASSLWTGQRETQYF.

This clone occurred once. The chain carries TRBV7-8 and TRBJ2-5; D is perhaps TRBD1 (5 bases). The CDR3 consists of 14 residues. V lost 5 bases and J 11 bases, leaving 21 bases between the germline ends. Looked up from germline, CDR1 is SGHVS and CDR2 is FQNEAQ. The CDR3 region is CASSQGGGQGGQYF. The CDR3 DNA sequence: TGTGCCAGCAGCCAAGGCGGTGGGCAGGGCGGTCAGTACTTC.

The chain recombines TRBV30 with TRBJ1-5, with a weak D call TRBD1 (5 bases). Germline CDR1 is GTSNPN and CDR2 is SVGIG (reference sequence). CDR3 length equals 13 residues. Trimming removed 0 bases from V and 5 bases from J, with 8 bases in between. CDR3 region: CAWSVQDDQPQHF. For the CDR3, the DNA is TGTGCCTGGAGTGTACAGGACGATCAGCCCCAGCATTTT.

This clone was picked up one time. The gene calls are TRBV5-1 and TRBJ2-5; D gene ambiguous. The V end lost 0 bases, the J end lost 4 bases, and 7 bases lay between the germline ends. The CDR3 has 13 residues. Germline V lookup: CDR1 SGHRS, CDR2 YFSETQ. The CDR3 DNA is TGCGCCAGCAGCTTGGTTTCTGGAGAGACCCAGTACTTC. Translated: CASSLVSGETQYF.

The sample holds a few counts of this clone. This chain's CDR3 is CASRGGTVNTEAFF. As DNA, the CDR3 is TGTGCCAGTAGGGGGGGGACGGTGAACACTGAAGCTTTCTTT. The chain has TRBV19 and TRBJ1-1; D possibly corresponds to TRBD1 (5 bases). The CDR3 is made up of 14 amino acids. Trimming cost V 6 bases and J 0 bases, with 11 bases left between them. From germline, CDR1 is LNHDA and CDR2 SQIVND (reference sequence).

The chain is built from TRBV6-5 and TRBJ2-7, with 8 bases matching TRBD1. The junction had 8 bases not matched to a gene; V was cut back by 5 bases and J by 2 bases. CDR1 is MNHEY, CDR2 SVGAGI, per germline. This CDR3 spans 15 amino acids. CDR3 nucleotides: TGTGCCAGCAGTCTGTCGCCAGGGGGCGCCTACGAGCAGTACTTC. This encodes CASSLSPGGAYEQYF.

This clone was seen more than once but under ten times. The chain employs TRBV30 and TRBJ1-5; D is perhaps TRBD1 (5 bases). Trimming took off 6 bases at V and 5 bases at J, with 14 bases between the two ends. From germline, CDR1 is GTSNPN and CDR2 SVGIG (reference sequence). CDR3 length: 13 amino acids. In nucleotides, the CDR3 is TGTGCCTGTTCCACAGGCAGTGATCAGCCCCAGCATTTT. Translation: CACSTGSDQPQHF.

The chain is built from TRBV7-9 and TRBJ2-5; D gene unclear. CDR3 size: 12 residues. Trimming took off 6 bases at V and 4 bases at J, with 9 bases between the two ends. The germline V gene encodes CDR1 SEHNR and CDR2 FQNEAQ (reference sequence). CDR3: CASRPMGETQYF. CDR3 coding DNA: TGTGCCAGCAGACCTATGGGAGAGACCCAGTACTTC.

This clone was counted a few times. Additional DNA sequences in this sample encode the identical CDR3. The chain couples TRBV18 to TRBJ2-7; D remains ambiguous. The CDR3 is made up of 14 amino acids. V shed 0 bases and J shed 10 bases, with 16 bases lying between them. The germline CDR1 and CDR2 sequences are KGHSH and LQKENI. The CDR3 reads CASSPPEIEGRQYF. The CDR3 DNA reads as TGTGCCAGCTCACCACCGGAGATCGAAGGGCGCCAGTACTTC.

This clone has more than one count but fewer than ten. The chain recombines TRBV6-5 with TRBJ1-2, with D uncertain. Per the germline V gene, CDR1 is MNHEY and CDR2 is SVGAGI. The CDR3 is 15 residues long. The V and J ends lost 4 bases and 1 base respectively, with 13 bases between them. The CDR3 is CASSFPGIFNYGYTF. CDR3 bases: TGTGCCAGCAGTTTCCCCGGGATTTTTAACTATGGCTACACCTTC.

This sequence joins TRBV5-5 and TRBJ1-3, with a possible D match to TRBD1 (6 bases). This CDR3 is built from 16 residues. Germline CDR1 SGHKS, CDR2 YYEKEE (reference sequence). The V and J ends lost 0 bases and 0 bases respectively, with 10 bases between them. CDR3 DNA sequence: TGTGCCAGCAGCTTGGGCGGACAGCTCTCTGGAAACACCATATATTTT. Protein: CASSLGGQLSGNTIYF.

This chain links TRBV11-2 with TRBJ2-1, with D possibly TRBD2 on 5 matching bases. V lost 11 bases and J lost 8, with 22 bases in between. The CDR3 is 14 residues long. CDR1 is SGHAT and CDR2 is FQNNGV in the germline V gene. CDR3 amino acids: CASQRLALSDEQFF. The CDR3 bases are TGTGCCTCTCAGAGGCTAGCCCTCTCCGATGAGCAGTTCTTC.

The V gene is TRBV7-7, the J gene TRBJ2-1; no clear D gene. The CDR3 runs to 13 residues. Per the germline V gene, CDR1 is SSHAT and CDR2 is FNYEAQ (reference sequence). The V end was cut by 0 bases, the J end by 4 bases, with 4 bases between. Here the CDR3 reads CASSLALYNEQFF. The CDR3 DNA is TGTGCCAGCAGCTTAGCATTGTACAATGAGCAGTTCTTC.

In this sample, this clone turned up once. The chain carries TRBV6-1 and TRBJ1-1, with 7 bases fitting TRBD1. The CDR3 runs 14 residues. The trim removed 3 bases at V and 5 bases at J, leaving 6 bases unmatched. Germline V CDR1 and CDR2: MNHNS, SASEGT. DNA for the CDR3: TGTGCCAGCAGTGATGAGGGGGCAAGAACTGAAGCTTTCTTT. This sequence encodes CASSDEGARTEAFF.

This clone was found once. The V and J genes are TRBV6-5 and TRBJ2-7; 9 bases align to TRBD1. The CDR3 consists of 16 residues. V shed 2 bases and J 3 bases; nucleotides not matched to a gene: 8. Germline lookup yields CDR1 MNHEY and CDR2 SVGAGI. The CDR3 DNA sequence: TGTGCCAGCAGTTACACCCTACAGGGGGCGGTCTACGAGCAGTACTTC. Its translation: CASSYTLQGAVYEQYF.

The chain couples TRBV2 to TRBJ2-3; 10 bases fit TRBD2. This CDR3 contains 14 residues. The trim removed 6 bases at V and 5 bases at J, leaving 5 bases unmatched. Germline loops: CDR1 SNHLY, CDR2 FYNNEI. CDR3 sequence reads: CASSRAGGRDTQYF. As DNA, the CDR3 is TGTGCCAGCAGCCGAGCGGGAGGGAGAGATACGCAGTATTTT.

Only one count was recorded for this clone. V is TRBV7-2 and J is TRBJ2-5; 11 bases fit TRBD1. The V and J ends lost 4 bases and 2 bases, in that order; junction bases with no gene match: 6. Germline values: CDR1 SGHTA, CDR2 FQGNSA. The CDR3 has 16 amino acids. In nucleotides, the CDR3 is TGTGCCAGCAGCTCCTCCGGGACAGGGGGGCAAGAGACCCAGTACTTC. Its protein is CASSSSGTGGQETQYF.

This chain joins TRBV7-2 and TRBJ2-7; no reliable D call. The CDR3 sequence is 15 residues long. V gave up 5 bases and J gave up 6 bases, with 20 bases separating them. CDR1 is SGHTA and CDR2 is FQGNSA in the germline V gene. CDR3 amino acids: CASSPAVRLGFEQYF. In nucleotides, the CDR3 is TGTGCCAGCAGCCCCGCCGTGCGGCTAGGGTTCGAGCAGTACTTC.

This clone was found a few times. This chain joins TRBV7-8 and TRBJ1-4; TRBD1 matches at 10 bases. The germline V gene encodes CDR1 SGHVS and CDR2 FQNEAQ. This CDR3 contains 16 residues. Trimming cost V 1 base and J 7 bases; bases outside gene matches: 6. The CDR3 nucleotides are TGTGCCAGCAGCTTAGATCAGACAGGGGGCGGTGAAAAACTGTTTTTT. Residues: CASSLDQTGGGEKLFF.

J is TRBJ2-5 and V is TRBV7-9; 10 nucleotides match TRBD2. Trimming cost V 7 bases and J 2 bases; bases outside gene matches: 10. Germline CDR1 and CDR2: SEHNR and FQNEAQ (reference sequence). The CDR3 runs to 16 residues. This CDR3 reads CASTPSLAGYQETQYF. The DNA of the CDR3 is TGTGCCAGCACACCTTCACTAGCGGGATATCAAGAGACCCAGTACTTC.

This clone is a singleton in its sample. The V and J genes are TRBV6-1 and TRBJ1-5; TRBD1 matches at 7 bases. The V gene's germline CDR1 is MNHNS and CDR2 SASEGT. The CDR3 runs 14 residues. The junction had 8 bases not matched to a gene; V was cut back by 7 bases and J by 5 bases. As DNA, the CDR3 is TGTGCCAGCAACCCGGGACAGCCACATCAGCCCCAGCATTTT. Amino acids: CASNPGQPHQPQHF.

The V gene is TRBV6-5, the J gene TRBJ2-7; D is perhaps TRBD1 (6 bases). V shed 5 bases and J shed 0 bases, with 11 bases lying between them. CDR3 length: 14 amino acids. Per germline, CDR1 MNHEY and CDR2 SVGAGI. CDR3 DNA sequence: TGTGCCAGCAGTCGGGACACTACCTCCTACGAGCAGTACTTC. This translates into CASSRDTTSYEQYF.

CDR3 sequence: CASTSGGARYF. CDR3 DNA sequence: TGTGCCAGCACCAGCGGGGGGGCAAGGTATTTT. The chain is built from TRBV7-9 and TRBJ2-3; TRBD2 matches 10 bases. V lost 7 bases to trimming and J lost 14 bases; unmatched junction nucleotides: 6. This CDR3 region has 11 residues. The germline V gene has CDR1 SEHNR and CDR2 FQNEAQ (reference sequence).

This sequence joins TRBV5-6 and TRBJ2-7; TRBD2 aligns across 7 bases. The germline V gene has CDR1 SGHDT and CDR2 YYEEEE. The CDR3 has 15 amino acids. V dropped 4 bases and J dropped 2; count of bases not matched to a gene: 9. As DNA, the CDR3 is TGTGCCAGCAGCCGAAGGGGAGGGACTCCCTACGAGCAGTACTTC. It yields the protein CASSRRGGTPYEQYF.

This rearrangement joins TRBV5-1 to TRBJ1-4; TRBD1 is a possible D gene (6 bases). The length of the CDR3 is 16 residues. Trimming pared 0 bases from V and 4 bases from J, leaving 13 bases between. The germline gives CDR1 SGHRS, CDR2 YFSETQ. The CDR3 protein is CASSLAGQPNNEKLFF. The CDR3 DNA reads as TGCGCCAGCAGCTTGGCCGGACAGCCCAATAATGAAAAACTGTTTTTT.